This T cell receptor beta chain comes out of a study of T cell responses to AZD1222 COVID-19 vaccine. The protocol was immunoSEQ multiplex PCR, while the TCRdb copy is restricted to in-frame clones and leaves out a portion. The data show 110,000 to 150,000 clones, approximately 90% seen once. Overall study findings and caveats: Most donors were white British and more were female, and clonal diversity was possibly underestimated. Nearly half of spike-specific TCRs reportedly target variant regions that are unmutated in the B.1.351 and B.1.1.7 variants. Every sample of the repertoires postdated the peak T cell response.

This clone turned up a few times. The antigen is not known. V was clipped by 3 bases and J by 1 base, with 9 bases between them. The CDR3 sequence is 13 residues long. CDR1 is SQVTM, CDR2 ANQGSEA, per germline. The sample was peripheral blood, taken 28 days after the second AZD1222 dose. The clonotype comes from an adult who received the AZD1222 COVID-19 vaccine. The V and J genes are TRBV29-1 and TRBJ1-2; tentatively, D is TRBD1 (5 bases). The CDR3 is CSVDGGSNYGYTF. The CDR3 nucleotides read TGCAGCGTTGACGGGGGTAGTAACTATGGCTACACCTTC.